Listed below are T cell receptor beta chains from one sample, sequenced in a study of human T cells and chemical hapten exposure. Using its own MiXCR run on the RACE reads, TCRdb lists one record per CDR3 protein. The table includes 280,000 or so distinct CDR3 sequences, 7.7% detected once. This specimen consisted of whole blood, obtained in connection with sensitization to the hapten diphenylcyclopropenone (DPC). These receptors were taken from a man between 18 and 29 years old with alopecia areata. Some clones in this sample may be carry-over from other donors' samples. The CDR3 runs from the conserved cysteine through the conserved F or W. A D gene is named only where the DNA matches it firmly. Where a row states a size, it is once, few, many or the class of an expanded clone; other rows omit it.

clone_size d_call j_call v_call cdr3_aa cdr3_nt
many TRBD1 TRBJ1-1 TRBV14 CASSLRTGNTEAFF TGTGCCAGCAGCCTCCGGACAGGGAACACTGAAGCTTTCTTT
- - TRBJ2-5 TRBV7-2 CASTPPGIQETQYF TGTGCCAGCACCCCCCCAGGGATCCAAGAGACCCAGTACTTC
- TRBD2 TRBJ2-7 TRBV6-6 CASSSTSGDYEQYF TGTGCCAGCAGTTCGACTAGCGGGGATTACGAGCAGTACTTC
- - TRBJ2-1 TRBV29-1 CSVEGESSYNEQFF TGCAGCGTTGAGGGGGAAAGCTCCTACAATGAGCAGTTCTTC
many TRBD1 TRBJ2-5 TRBV20-1 CSARAGQRQETQYF TGCAGTGCTAGAGCGGGACAGCGCCAAGAGACCCAGTACTTC
few TRBD1 TRBJ1-2 TRBV5-1 CASTAGTDYGYTF TGCGCCAGCACCGCAGGGACAGACTATGGCTACACCTTC
many - TRBJ2-7 TRBV4-1 CASSQVGNEQYF TGCGCCAGCAGCCAAGTGGGCAACGAGCAGTACTTC
many - TRBJ1-1 TRBV7-2 CASSLRGGRTEAFF TGTGCCAGCAGCTTAAGGGGGGGCCGAACTGAAGCTTTCTTT
few TRBD1 TRBJ2-6 TRBV6-2/TRBV6-3 CASSFVTGAGANVLTF TGTGCCAGCAGTTTTGTTACAGGGGCTGGGGCCAACGTCCTGACTTTC
many TRBD1 TRBJ1-1 TRBV6-2/TRBV6-3 CASSLTGGGSEAFF TGTGCCAGCAGCCTCACAGGGGGCGGATCTGAAGCTTTCTTT
few - TRBJ1-1 TRBV12-3/TRBV12-4 CASSSRRVEAFF TGTGCCAGCAGTTCCCGGAGGGTTGAAGCTTTCTTT
few TRBD2 TRBJ2-3 TRBV5-1 CASAPGTSGGFGTDTQYF TGCGCCAGCGCCCCCGGGACTAGCGGGGGTTTTGGCACAGATACGCAGTATTTT
- - TRBJ2-1 TRBV12-3/TRBV12-4 CASSFGTNINEQFF TGTGCCAGCAGTTTCGGGACGAACATCAATGAGCAGTTCTTC
- TRBD1 TRBJ2-5 TRBV14 CASSQMTGIVQETQYF TGTGCCAGCAGCCAGATGACAGGGATCGTCCAAGAGACCCAGTACTTC
- TRBD2 TRBJ2-7 TRBV7-2 CASSLLSGTSSYEQYF TGTGCCAGCAGCTTGCTGTCCGGGACTAGCTCCTACGAGCAGTACTTC
- - TRBJ1-1 TRBV7-6 CASSLDNLSTEAFF TGTGCCAGCAGCTTAGATAACCTTAGCACTGAAGCTTTCTTT
- TRBD1 TRBJ1-1 TRBV28 CASSLMGQEAFF TGTGCCAGCAGTTTAATGGGACAGGAAGCTTTCTTT
- - TRBJ2-3 TRBV11-2 CASSGRTGNGGQDTQYF TGTGCCAGCAGCGGAAGAACAGGGAACGGCGGCCAGGATACGCAGTATTTT
many TRBD1 TRBJ1-2 TRBV6-5 CASSIQGNYGYTF TGTGCCAGCAGTATACAGGGGAACTATGGCTACACCTTC
few - TRBJ1-3 TRBV12-3/TRBV12-4 CASSWGEENTIYF TGTGCCAGCAGTTGGGGAGAGGAAAACACCATATATTTT
- TRBD1 TRBJ1-1 TRBV11-1 CASSEQGASTEAFF TGTGCCAGCAGCGAACAGGGGGCAAGTACTGAAGCTTTCTTT
few - TRBJ2-7 TRBV3-1 CASSQRDDEQYF TGTGCCAGCAGCCAACGGGACGACGAGCAGTACTTC
- - TRBJ1-1 TRBV6-2/TRBV6-3 CASSFLRGTEAFF TGTGCCAGCAGTTTTCTCAGGGGTACTGAAGCTTTCTTT
many - TRBJ1-2 TRBV7-9 CASSLESGFAYYGYTF TGTGCCAGCAGCTTAGAATCGGGGTTCGCCTACTATGGCTACACCTTC